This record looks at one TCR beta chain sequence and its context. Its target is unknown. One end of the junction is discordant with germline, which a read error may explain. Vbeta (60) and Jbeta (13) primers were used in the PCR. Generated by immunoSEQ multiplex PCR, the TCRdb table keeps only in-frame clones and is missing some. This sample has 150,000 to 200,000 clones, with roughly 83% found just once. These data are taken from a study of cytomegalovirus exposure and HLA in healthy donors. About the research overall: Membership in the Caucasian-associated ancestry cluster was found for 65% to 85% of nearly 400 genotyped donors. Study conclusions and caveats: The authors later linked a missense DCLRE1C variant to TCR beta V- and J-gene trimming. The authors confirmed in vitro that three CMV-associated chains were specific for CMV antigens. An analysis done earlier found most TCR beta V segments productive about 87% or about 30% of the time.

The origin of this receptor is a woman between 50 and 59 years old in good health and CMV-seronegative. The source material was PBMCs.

Written as DNA, the CDR3 is TGTGCTAGCAGCTTACAACGACTCGTGAATCAGCCCCAGCATTTT. Its protein product is CASSLQRLVNQPQHF. The chain carries TRBV7-7 and TRBJ1-5, with D hard to call. This CDR3 is 15 amino acids long. Germline V gene lookup returns CDR1 SSHAT and CDR2 FNYEAQ (reference sequence).